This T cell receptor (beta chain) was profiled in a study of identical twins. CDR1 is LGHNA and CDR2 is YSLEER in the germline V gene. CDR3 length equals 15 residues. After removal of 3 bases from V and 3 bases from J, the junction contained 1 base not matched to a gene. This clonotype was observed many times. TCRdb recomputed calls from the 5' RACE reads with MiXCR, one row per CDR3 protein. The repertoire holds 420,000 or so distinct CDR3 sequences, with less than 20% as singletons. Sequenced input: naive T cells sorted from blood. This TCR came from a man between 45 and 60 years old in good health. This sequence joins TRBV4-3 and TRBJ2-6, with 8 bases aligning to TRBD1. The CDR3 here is CASSQDRVGANVLTF. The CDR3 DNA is TGCGCCAGCAGCCAGGACAGGGTTGGGGCCAACGTCCTGACTTTC.